This entry features one T cell receptor (beta chain) sequence. The data stem from a study of T cells expressing NK-cell markers. Study information: The authors sequenced eight donors, of whom seven were HCMV-seropositive and one was seronegative.

The CDR3 length is 13 residues. From germline, CDR1 is MGHRA and CDR2 YSYEKL. cDNA encoding TCR beta was synthesized via 5'RACE template switching incorporating UMIs. Using the 5' RACE reads, TCRdb records one entry per CDR3 protein without DNA. Its clone listing holds about 180,000 distinct CDR3 sequences. The gene calls are TRBV4-1 and TRBJ2-7; lacking DNA, the TRBD1 call made by TCRdb goes unchecked. The sample taken for sequencing was blood T cells: a sorted CD56 or NKG2C T cell subset, CD4+ or CD8+ T cells, or bulk PBMC T cells (not recorded which). This clonotype was sampled from a woman aged 18 to 75 in good health. CDR3 sequence: CASSRTGDYEQYF.